Below are 27 T cell receptor beta chains sequenced from a single sample in a study of human T cells and chemical hapten exposure. MiXCR, run by TCRdb on the RACE reads, gives a single entry per CDR3 protein. The sample holds 60,000 or so distinct CDR3 sequences, roughly a tenth seen once. Time point reported: pre-sensitization, week 0. Treatment reported: therapeutic diphenylcyclopropenone sensitization with weekly scalp DPC. Here the sequenced sample was whole blood, taken in connection with sensitization to the hapten diphenylcyclopropenone (DPC). The receptor source for this set is a man aged 40-49 years with alopecia areata. Some clones in this sample may be carry-over from other donors' samples.

This chain links TRBV20-1 with TRBJ2-7; D is unclear. The CDR3 is 14 residues long. The germline CDR1 and CDR2 sequences are DFQATT and SNEGSKA (reference sequence). V lost 0 bases, J lost 2 bases, and 11 bases lay in between. The CDR3: CSAREPGRPYEQYF. CDR3 bases: TGCAGTGCTAGAGAACCGGGTAGGCCCTACGAGCAGTACTTC.

This clonotype was seen repeatedly, ten times or more. The chain uses TRBV7-9 and TRBJ2-3; no firm D call. This CDR3 comprises 13 residues. The ends were cut back, 5 bases at V and 0 bases at J, with 6 bases in the middle. CDR1 is SEHNR, CDR2 FQNEAQ, per germline (reference sequence). In nucleotides, the CDR3 is TGTGCCAGCAGCGAACAGAGCACAGATACGCAGTATTTT. Translating gives CASSEQSTDTQYF. Complete variable domain (other parts from reference TRBV7-9 and TRBJ2-3): DTGVSQNPRHKITKRGQNVTFRCDPISEHNRLYWYRQTLGQGPEFLTYFQNEAQLEKSRLLSDRFSAERPKGSFSTLEIQRTEQGDSAMYLCASSEQSTDTQYFGPGTRLTVL.

This clonotype was seen a few times. This CDR3 reads CASSRDRGNEKLFF. CDR3 sequence (DNA): TGTGCCAGCAGTCGGGACAGGGGTAATGAAAAACTGTTTTTT. J is TRBJ1-4 and V is TRBV13; 10 nucleotides line up with TRBD1. Germline CDR1 is PRHDT and CDR2 is FYEKMQ (reference sequence). The CDR3 spans 14 residues. The ends lost 6 bases at V and 4 bases at J; junction bases unmatched: 2.

This clonotype was seen more than once but under ten times. V gene TRBV7-9 combines with J gene TRBJ2-2; D perhaps matches TRBD2 (6 bases). Per germline, CDR1 SEHNR and CDR2 FQNEAQ (reference sequence). Deletions cut 2 bases from V and 7 bases from J, with 17 bases between. This CDR3 has 16 amino acids. Here the CDR3 reads CASSLLVQAGRGELFF. CDR3 nucleotides: TGTGCCAGCAGCTTATTGGTCCAGGCGGGGCGCGGGGAGCTGTTTTTT.

This clonotype was detected a few times. The V call is TRBV20-1, the J call TRBJ2-5, with 10 nucleotides matching TRBD2. This CDR3 comprises 15 residues. The ends lost 2 bases at V and 1 base at J; junction bases unmatched: 4. Per the germline V gene, CDR1 is DFQATT and CDR2 is SNEGSKA (reference sequence). CDR3 protein: CSARRSGRAQETQYF. The CDR3 region has the DNA TGCAGTGCTAGAAGGAGCGGGAGGGCCCAAGAGACCCAGTACTTC.

The chain has TRBV3-1 and TRBJ2-5, with D unresolved. CDR3 length equals 13 residues. The germline gives CDR1 LGHDT, CDR2 YNNKEL (reference sequence). V was cut by 2 bases and J by 3 bases, with 7 bases left in between. The CDR3 DNA reads as TGTGCCAGCAGCCAAATTCCCAAAGAGACCCAGTACTTC. This translates into CASSQIPKETQYF.

This clonotype was picked up a small number of times. V gene TRBV5-4 combines with J gene TRBJ2-7; TRBD1 aligns across 7 bases. The ends lost 3 bases at V and 3 bases at J; junction bases unmatched: 6. In germline, CDR1 is SGHNT, CDR2 YYREEE (reference sequence). The CDR3 loop spans 14 amino acids. CDR3 sequence: CASSSSGQSYEQYF. CDR3 nucleotides: TGTGCCAGCAGCTCATCGGGACAGAGCTACGAGCAGTACTTC. The whole variable domain, remainder taken from reference TRBV5-4 and TRBJ2-7, is ETGVTQSPTHLIKTRGQQVTLRCSSQSGHNTVSWYQQALGQGPQFIFQYYREEENGRGNFPPRFSGLQFPNYSSELNVNALELDDSALYLCASSSSGQSYEQYFGPGTRLTVT.

This clonotype was observed at least ten times. The chain combines TRBV4-3 with TRBJ2-1, with 8 positions matching TRBD1. This CDR3 is built from 17 residues. Trimming cost V 1 base and J 7 bases; bases outside gene matches: 12. Germline V CDR1 and CDR2: LGHNA, YSLEER. CDR3 sequence reads: CASSQGFGQGVKNEQFF. CDR3 bases: TGCGCCAGCAGCCAAGGTTTCGGACAGGGTGTGAAGAATGAGCAGTTCTTC.

This clonotype was observed a handful of times. This chain uses TRBV7-2 with TRBJ2-2; 8 nucleotides line up with TRBD2. Germline V gene data show CDR1 as SGHTA and CDR2 as FQGNSA. This CDR3 region has 17 residues. Germline trimming cut 2 bases from V and 5 bases from J; bases unmatched to any gene: 10. CDR3 region: CASSLSPSGSGTGELFF. As DNA, the CDR3 is TGTGCCAGCAGCTTAAGTCCCAGCGGGAGTGGGACCGGGGAGCTGTTTTTT.

This clonotype was counted ten times or more. The chain recombines TRBV7-6 with TRBJ2-7; D not certain. Trimming took 5 bases from V and 2 from J, leaving 19 bases between them. Germline V lookup: CDR1 SGHVS, CDR2 FNYEAQ. The CDR3 has 16 residues. The CDR3 sequence: CASSPRIPGITYEQYF. DNA of the CDR3: TGTGCCAGCAGCCCGCGGATACCGGGTATTACCTACGAGCAGTACTTC.

This clonotype has just a few counts. Here the CDR3 DNA reads TGCAGTGCTAGTCACCTAGCCAAAAACATTCAGTACTTC. Amino acids: CSASHLAKNIQYF. The gene calls are TRBV20-1 and TRBJ2-4; the D is unclear. Germline V lookup: CDR1 DFQATT, CDR2 SNEGSKA (reference sequence). This CDR3 has 13 residues. V was cut by 3 bases and J by 0 bases, with 6 bases left in between.

J is TRBJ1-2 and V is TRBV28; D gene uncertain. The CDR3 totals 12 residues. V was trimmed by 8 bases and J by 4 bases, leaving 11 bases between them. Germline V lookup: CDR1 MDHEN, CDR2 SYDVKM. In nucleotides, the CDR3 is TGTGCCAGCTTGGTCCCTCCCTATGGCTACACCTTC. Translated: CASLVPPYGYTF.

The table lists this clonotype with many counts. The V and J genes are TRBV28 and TRBJ2-7; 8 nucleotides agree with TRBD1. V lost 6 bases and J lost 4; bases outside the gene matches: 2. Per germline, CDR1 MDHEN and CDR2 SYDVKM. The CDR3 covers 12 residues. The CDR3 sequence: CASSRGLYEQYF. Here the CDR3 DNA reads TGTGCCAGCAGCAGGGGGCTTTACGAGCAGTACTTC. Filled out from reference TRBV28 and TRBJ2-7, the complete variable domain reads DVKVTQSSRYLVKRTGEKVFLECVQDMDHENMFWYRQDPGLGLRLIYFSYDVKMKEKGDIPEGYSVSREKKERFSLILESASTNQTSMYLCASSRGLYEQYFGPGTRLTVT.

This sequence joins TRBV3-1 and TRBJ2-2; D is possibly TRBD2 (7 bases). V was pared by 3 bases and J by 2 bases, with 16 bases between. The CDR3 extends over 17 amino acids. Germline CDR1 and CDR2: LGHDT and YNNKEL (reference sequence). The CDR3 DNA reads TGTGCCAGCAGCCACTCTAGGGGGGGCGGAAACACCGGGGAGCTGTTTTTT. Translating gives CASSHSRGGGNTGELFF.

The sample holds many counts of this clonotype. The rearrangement uses TRBV14 and TRBJ2-7; D may correspond to TRBD1 or TRBD2 (6 bases each). The CDR3 consists of 15 residues. The V end lost 0 bases, the J end lost 4 bases, and 13 bases lay between the germline ends. Germline CDR1 and CDR2: SGHDN and FVKESK. CDR3 residues: CASSQDRGRFYEQYF. CDR3 in DNA: TGTGCCAGCAGCCAAGATCGGGGGCGGTTTTACGAGCAGTACTTC.

This clonotype was seen ten or more times. The chain carries TRBV14 and TRBJ2-3, with D perhaps matching TRBD2 (6 bases). Trimming removed 0 bases from V and 1 base from J, with 11 bases in between. The V gene's germline CDR1 is SGHDN and CDR2 FVKESK. The CDR3 covers 16 residues. CDR3 protein: CASSQELGGRTDTQYF. The DNA of the CDR3 is TGTGCCAGCAGCCAAGAGTTGGGAGGCCGCACAGATACGCAGTATTTT.

This sequence joins TRBV15 and TRBJ2-7, with D perhaps being TRBD1 or TRBD2 (5 bases each). Per germline, CDR1 LNHNV and CDR2 YYDKDF (reference sequence). This CDR3 region has 15 residues. With 3 bases removed from V and 7 bases from J, the gap between germline ends came to 19 bases. DNA of the CDR3: TGTGCCACCAGCAGCCGTCGGGACGCAAAGGTGGAGCAGTACTTC. Translation gives CATSSRRDAKVEQYF.

The genes are TRBV5-3 and TRBJ1-1; D may be TRBD1 (5 bases). TRBV5-3 is an ORF for which the function is uncertain. This CDR3 region has 17 residues. V gave up 4 bases and J gave up 6 bases, with 25 bases separating them. This CDR3 reads CARSTRDPGSVDPEAFF. The CDR3 DNA reads TGTGCCAGAAGCACACGGGACCCCGGGTCGGTTGACCCTGAAGCTTTCTTT.

By share of the sample, this clonotype is medium-sized. The rearrangement joins TRBV13 to TRBJ2-7; D ambiguous. The CDR3 length is 13 residues. Germline lookup yields CDR1 PRHDT and CDR2 FYEKMQ (reference sequence). V gave up 0 bases and J gave up 1 base, with 4 bases separating them. CDR3 sequence: CASSLGGSYEQYF. The CDR3 region has the DNA TGTGCCAGCAGCTTAGGCGGGTCCTACGAGCAGTACTTC. Variable domain in full (rest from reference TRBV13 and TRBJ2-7): AAGVIQSPRHLIKEKRETATLKCYPIPRHDTVYWYQQGPGQDPQFLISFYEKMQSDKGSIPDRFSAQQFSDYHSELNMSSLELGDSALYFCASSLGGSYEQYFGPGTRLTVT.

This clonotype was counted at least ten times. This sequence joins TRBV5-1 and TRBJ1-1, with D unclear. This CDR3 comprises 13 residues. Germline assignment: CDR1 SGHRS and CDR2 YFSETQ. With 1 base removed from V and 4 bases from J, the gap between germline ends came to 8 bases. CDR3 nucleotide sequence: TGCGCCAGCAGCTTGCAGGAGGTCACTGAAGCTTTCTTT. Its protein product is CASSLQEVTEAFF.

This clonotype was seen more than once but under ten times. The chain couples TRBV28 to TRBJ2-7; possible D gene TRBD1, 6 bases. Deletions cut 6 bases from V and 5 bases from J, with 14 bases between. This CDR3 spans 13 amino acids. From germline, CDR1 is MDHEN and CDR2 SYDVKM. This CDR3 is CASSPTGINEQYF. The CDR3 DNA reads TGTGCCAGCAGCCCTACAGGGATCAACGAGCAGTACTTC.

This clonotype occurred a few times. This rearrangement joins TRBV11-2 to TRBJ2-3; D unresolved. The CDR3 loop spans 15 amino acids. V dropped 1 base and J dropped 2 bases, with 10 bases sitting between them. The germline CDR1 and CDR2 sequences are SGHAT and FQNNGV. The CDR3 DNA sequence: TGTGCCAGCAGCTTAGGGGCGGAGCTCACAGATACGCAGTATTTT. Protein sequence: CASSLGAELTDTQYF.

This clonotype was seen a handful of times. This sequence joins TRBV25-1 and TRBJ2-3; no reliable D call. The CDR3 is 11 amino acids. CDR1 is MGHDK, CDR2 SYGVNS, per germline. The V gene lost 8 bases and the J gene lost 10 bases, with 13 bases spanning the gap. CDR3 protein: CASGSSLPQYF. The CDR3 DNA reads as TGTGCCAGCGGCTCGAGCCTCCCGCAGTATTTT.

The V and J genes are TRBV7-2 and TRBJ2-6, with D unresolved. Between the trimmed V and J ends, which lost 0 bases and 0 bases, there was a span of 3 bases. This CDR3 is 15 amino acids long. Germline values: CDR1 SGHTA, CDR2 FQGNSA. CDR3 loop: CASSLADSGANVLTF. In DNA, the CDR3 is TGTGCCAGCAGCTTAGCGGACTCTGGGGCCAACGTCCTGACTTTC.

This clonotype was observed a few times. The CDR3 protein is CASTGRGTDTQYF. Written as DNA, the CDR3 is TGTGCCAGCACAGGACGGGGGACAGATACGCAGTATTTT. This sequence joins TRBV2 and TRBJ2-3; D may be TRBD2 (6 bases). Trimming shortened V by 7 bases and J by 3 bases, and 11 bases separated the two germline ends. This CDR3 is 13 amino acids long. From germline, CDR1 is SNHLY and CDR2 FYNNEI.

This clonotype was detected a few times. V is TRBV10-3 and J is TRBJ2-1; 11 bases are shared with TRBD2. CDR3 length: 15 residues. V lost 6 bases and J lost 3; bases outside the gene matches: 4. Germline V gene sequence: CDR1 ENHRY, CDR2 SYGVKD. CDR3 sequence (DNA): TGTGCCATCAGGGCGGGACTAGCGGACTACAATGAGCAGTTCTTC. Its translation is CAIRAGLADYNEQFF.

This clonotype was found a few times. This rearrangement joins TRBV28 to TRBJ2-3; TRBD2 matches 14 bases. The CDR3 spans 16 residues. CDR1 is MDHEN and CDR2 is SYDVKM in the germline V gene. Unmatched junction bases numbered 8, after V lost 6 bases and J lost 6 bases. CDR3 sequence: CASRPRLAGGPDTQYF. CDR3 bases: TGTGCCAGCAGGCCTCGACTAGCGGGAGGGCCGGATACGCAGTATTTT.